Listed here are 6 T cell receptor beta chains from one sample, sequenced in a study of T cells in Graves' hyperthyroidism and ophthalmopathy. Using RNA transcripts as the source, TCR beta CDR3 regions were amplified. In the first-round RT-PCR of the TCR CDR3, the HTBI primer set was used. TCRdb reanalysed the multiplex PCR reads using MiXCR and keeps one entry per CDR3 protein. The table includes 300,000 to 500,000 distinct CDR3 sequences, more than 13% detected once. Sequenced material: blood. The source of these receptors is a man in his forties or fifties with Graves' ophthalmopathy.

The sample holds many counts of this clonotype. The CDR3 sequence is CSAGGDGGQFF. The DNA for the CDR3 is TGCAGTGCGGGAGGTGACGGGGGCCAGTTCTTC. V and J are TRBV20-1 and TRBJ2-1; possibly TRBD1 or TRBD2 for D (6 bases each). Looked up from germline, CDR1 is DFQATT and CDR2 is SNEGSKA (reference sequence). This CDR3 region has 11 residues. V lost 6 bases to trimming and J lost 13 bases, with 16 bases between them.

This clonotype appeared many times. The CDR3 DNA reads as TGTGCCAGCAGCCGGTCGCACCCCGGGCCCAACTCCTACAATGAGCAGTTCTTC. It translates to CASSRSHPGPNSYNEQFF. The J gene is TRBJ2-1, the V gene TRBV3-1; D ambiguous. The CDR3 spans 18 residues. Germline CDR1 and CDR2: LGHDT and YNNKEL (reference sequence). V lost 4 bases to trimming and J lost 0 bases, with 19 bases between them.

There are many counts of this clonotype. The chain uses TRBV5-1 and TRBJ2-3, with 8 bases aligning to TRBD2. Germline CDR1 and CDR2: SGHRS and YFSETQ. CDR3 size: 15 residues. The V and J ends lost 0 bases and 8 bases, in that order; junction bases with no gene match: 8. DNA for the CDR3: TGCGCCAGCAGCTTGGCCGGGACTAGTGGCTCTACGCAGTATTTT. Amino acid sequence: CASSLAGTSGSTQYF.

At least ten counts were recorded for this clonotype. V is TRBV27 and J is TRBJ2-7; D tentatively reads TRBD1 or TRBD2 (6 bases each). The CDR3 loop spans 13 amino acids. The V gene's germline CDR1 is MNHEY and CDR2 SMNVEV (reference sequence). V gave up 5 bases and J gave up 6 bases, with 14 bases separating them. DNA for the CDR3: TGTGCCAGCAGTCGTAGGGGGGACGGCGAGCAGTACTTC. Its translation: CASSRRGDGEQYF.

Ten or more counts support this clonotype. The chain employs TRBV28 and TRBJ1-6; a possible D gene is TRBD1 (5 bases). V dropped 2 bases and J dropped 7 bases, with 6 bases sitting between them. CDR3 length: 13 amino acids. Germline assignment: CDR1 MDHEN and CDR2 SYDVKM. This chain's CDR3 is CASSLPGNSPLHF. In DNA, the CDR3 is TGTGCCAGCAGTTTACCAGGGAATTCACCCCTCCACTTT.

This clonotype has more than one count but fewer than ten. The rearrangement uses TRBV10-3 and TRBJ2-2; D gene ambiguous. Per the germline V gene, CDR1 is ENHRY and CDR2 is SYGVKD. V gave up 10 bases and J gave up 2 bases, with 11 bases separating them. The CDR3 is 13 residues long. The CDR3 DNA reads TGTGCCACATCACGAGATAACACCGGGGAGCTGTTTTTT. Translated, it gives CATSRDNTGELFF.